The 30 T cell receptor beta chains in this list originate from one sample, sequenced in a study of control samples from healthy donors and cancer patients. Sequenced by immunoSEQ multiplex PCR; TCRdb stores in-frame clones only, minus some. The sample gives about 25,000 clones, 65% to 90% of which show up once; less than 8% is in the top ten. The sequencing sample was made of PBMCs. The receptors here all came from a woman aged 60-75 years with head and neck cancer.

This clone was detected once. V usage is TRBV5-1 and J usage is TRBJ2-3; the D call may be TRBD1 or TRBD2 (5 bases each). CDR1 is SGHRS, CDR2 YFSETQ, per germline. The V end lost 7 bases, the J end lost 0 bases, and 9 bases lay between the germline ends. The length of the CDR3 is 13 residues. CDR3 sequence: CASRDASTDTQYF. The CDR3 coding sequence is TGCGCCAGCCGGGACGCTAGCACAGATACGCAGTATTTT.

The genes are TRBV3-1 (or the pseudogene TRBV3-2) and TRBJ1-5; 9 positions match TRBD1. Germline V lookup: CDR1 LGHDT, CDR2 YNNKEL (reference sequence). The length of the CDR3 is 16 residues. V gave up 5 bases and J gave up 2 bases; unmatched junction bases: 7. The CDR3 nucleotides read TGTGCCAGCAGCGATTCACAGGGGGCGGGCAATCAGCCCCAGCATTTT. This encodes CASSDSQGAGNQPQHF.

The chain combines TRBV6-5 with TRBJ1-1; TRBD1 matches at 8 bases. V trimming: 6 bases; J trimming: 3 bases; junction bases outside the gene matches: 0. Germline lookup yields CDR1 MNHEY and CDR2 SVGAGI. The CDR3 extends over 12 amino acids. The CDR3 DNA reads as TGTGCCAGCAGACAGGGGGACACTGAAGCTTTCTTT. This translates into CASRQGDTEAFF.

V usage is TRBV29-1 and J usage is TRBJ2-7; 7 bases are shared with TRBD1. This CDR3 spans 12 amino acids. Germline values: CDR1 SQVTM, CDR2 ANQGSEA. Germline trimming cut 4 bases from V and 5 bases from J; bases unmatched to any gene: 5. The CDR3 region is CSVGQGPHEQYF. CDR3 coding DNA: TGCAGCGTTGGACAGGGCCCCCACGAGCAGTACTTC.

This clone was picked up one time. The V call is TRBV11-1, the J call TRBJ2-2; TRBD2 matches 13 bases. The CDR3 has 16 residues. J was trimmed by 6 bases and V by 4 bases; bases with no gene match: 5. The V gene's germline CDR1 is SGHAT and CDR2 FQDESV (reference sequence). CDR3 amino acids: CASSWTSGRISGELFF. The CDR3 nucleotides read TGTGCCAGCAGCTGGACTAGCGGGAGAATCTCCGGGGAGCTGTTTTTT.

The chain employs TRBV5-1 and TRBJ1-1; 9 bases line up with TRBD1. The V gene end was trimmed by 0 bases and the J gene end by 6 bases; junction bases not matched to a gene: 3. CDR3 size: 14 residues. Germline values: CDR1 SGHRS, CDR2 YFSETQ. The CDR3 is CASSLEGQGAEAFF. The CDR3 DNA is TGCGCCAGCAGCTTGGAGGGACAGGGTGCTGAAGCTTTCTTT.

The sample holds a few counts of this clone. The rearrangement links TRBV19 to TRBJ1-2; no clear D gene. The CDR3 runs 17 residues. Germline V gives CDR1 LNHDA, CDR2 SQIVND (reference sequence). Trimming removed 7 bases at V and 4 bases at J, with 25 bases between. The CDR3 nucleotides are TGTGCCAGTACTCTGAGCCGGGTGGCCATCGGTATCTATGGCTACACCTTC. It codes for CASTLSRVAIGIYGYTF.

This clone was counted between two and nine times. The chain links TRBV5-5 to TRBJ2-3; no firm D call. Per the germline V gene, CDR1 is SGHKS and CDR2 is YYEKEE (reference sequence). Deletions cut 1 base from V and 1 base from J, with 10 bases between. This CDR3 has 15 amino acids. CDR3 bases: TGTGCCAGCAGCTTGTCAGGCCGACGCACAGATACGCAGTATTTT. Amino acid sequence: CASSLSGRRTDTQYF.

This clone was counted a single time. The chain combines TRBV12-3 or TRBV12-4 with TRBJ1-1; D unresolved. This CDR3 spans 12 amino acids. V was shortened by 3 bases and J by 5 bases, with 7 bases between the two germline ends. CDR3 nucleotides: TGTGCCAGCAGTTTTTTAGGAACTGAAGCTTTCTTT. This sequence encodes CASSFLGTEAFF.

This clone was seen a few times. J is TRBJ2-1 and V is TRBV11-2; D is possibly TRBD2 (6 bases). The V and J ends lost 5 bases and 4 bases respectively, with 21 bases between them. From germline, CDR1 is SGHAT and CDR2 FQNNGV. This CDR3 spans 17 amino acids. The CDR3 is CASSRLVLGLKYNEQFF. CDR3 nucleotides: TGTGCCAGCAGCAGACTAGTTCTCGGGCTAAAATACAATGAGCAGTTCTTC.

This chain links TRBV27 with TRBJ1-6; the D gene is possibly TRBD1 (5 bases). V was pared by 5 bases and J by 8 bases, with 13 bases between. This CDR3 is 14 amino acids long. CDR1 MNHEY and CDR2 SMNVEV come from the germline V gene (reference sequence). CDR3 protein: CASSLGPADSPLHF. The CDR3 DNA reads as TGTGCCAGCAGTCTGGGACCGGCGGATTCACCCCTCCACTTT.

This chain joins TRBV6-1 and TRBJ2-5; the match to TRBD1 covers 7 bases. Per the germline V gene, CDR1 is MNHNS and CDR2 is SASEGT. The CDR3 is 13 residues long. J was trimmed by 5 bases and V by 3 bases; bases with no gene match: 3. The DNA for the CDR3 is TGTGCCAGCAGTGAGACAGGGTTGGAGACCCAGTACTTC. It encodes CASSETGLETQYF.

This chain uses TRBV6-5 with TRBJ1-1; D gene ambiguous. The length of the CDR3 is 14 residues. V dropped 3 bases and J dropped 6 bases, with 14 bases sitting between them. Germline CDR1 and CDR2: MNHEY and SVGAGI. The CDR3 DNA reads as TGTGCCAGCAGTTATGCCGCCGGTACGGCTGAAGCTTTCTTT. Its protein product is CASSYAAGTAEAFF.

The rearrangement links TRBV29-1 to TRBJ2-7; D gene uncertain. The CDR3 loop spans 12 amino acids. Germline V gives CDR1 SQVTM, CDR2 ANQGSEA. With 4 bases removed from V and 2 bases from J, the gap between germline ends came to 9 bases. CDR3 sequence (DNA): TGCAGCGTTGGAGGCAGTACCTACGAGCAGTACTTC. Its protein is CSVGGSTYEQYF.

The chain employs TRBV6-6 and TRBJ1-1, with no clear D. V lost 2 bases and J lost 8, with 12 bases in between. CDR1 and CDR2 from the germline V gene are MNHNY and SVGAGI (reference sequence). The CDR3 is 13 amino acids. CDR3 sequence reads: CASSYPGREEAFF. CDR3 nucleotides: TGTGCCAGCAGTTACCCGGGGAGGGAAGAAGCTTTCTTT.

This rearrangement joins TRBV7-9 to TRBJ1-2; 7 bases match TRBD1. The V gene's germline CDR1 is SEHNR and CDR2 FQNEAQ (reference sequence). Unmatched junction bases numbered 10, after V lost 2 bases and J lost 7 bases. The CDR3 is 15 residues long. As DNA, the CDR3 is TGTGCCAGCAGCTTAAGAGGGGACAGCCTGTCTGGCTACACCTTC. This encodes CASSLRGDSLSGYTF.

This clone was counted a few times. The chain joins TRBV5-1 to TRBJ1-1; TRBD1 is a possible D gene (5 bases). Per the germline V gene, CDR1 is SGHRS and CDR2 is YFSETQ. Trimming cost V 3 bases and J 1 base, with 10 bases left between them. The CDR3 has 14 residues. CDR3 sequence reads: CASSWMGGNTEAFF. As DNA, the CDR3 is TGCGCCAGCAGCTGGATGGGGGGGAACACTGAAGCTTTCTTT.

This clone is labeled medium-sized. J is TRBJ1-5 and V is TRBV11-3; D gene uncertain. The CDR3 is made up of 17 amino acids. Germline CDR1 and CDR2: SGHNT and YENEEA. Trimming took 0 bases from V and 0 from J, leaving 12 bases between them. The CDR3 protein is CASSLDAIGDSNQPQHF. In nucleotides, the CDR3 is TGTGCCAGCAGCTTAGATGCGATCGGGGATAGCAATCAGCCCCAGCATTTT.

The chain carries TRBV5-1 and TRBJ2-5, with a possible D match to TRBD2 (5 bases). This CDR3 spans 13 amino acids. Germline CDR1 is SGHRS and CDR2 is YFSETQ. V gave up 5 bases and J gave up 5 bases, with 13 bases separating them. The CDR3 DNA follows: TGCGCCAGCAGGGAGGCGGATTGGGAGACCCAGTACTTC. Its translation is CASREADWETQYF.

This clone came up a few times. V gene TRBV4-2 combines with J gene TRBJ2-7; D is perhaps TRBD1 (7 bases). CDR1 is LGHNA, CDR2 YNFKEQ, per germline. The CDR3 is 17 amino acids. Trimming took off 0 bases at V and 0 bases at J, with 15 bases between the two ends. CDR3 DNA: TGTGCCAGCAGCCAAGAGGAGGCGGGACAGAGCTCCTACGAGCAGTACTTC. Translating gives CASSQEEAGQSSYEQYF.

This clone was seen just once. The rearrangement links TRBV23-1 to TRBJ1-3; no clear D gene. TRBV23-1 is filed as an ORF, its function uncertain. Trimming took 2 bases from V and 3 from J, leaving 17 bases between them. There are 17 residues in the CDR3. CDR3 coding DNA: TGCGCCAGCAGTCAACAAACCAAGGGAGGATTTGGAAACACCATATATTTT. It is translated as CASSQQTKGGFGNTIYF.

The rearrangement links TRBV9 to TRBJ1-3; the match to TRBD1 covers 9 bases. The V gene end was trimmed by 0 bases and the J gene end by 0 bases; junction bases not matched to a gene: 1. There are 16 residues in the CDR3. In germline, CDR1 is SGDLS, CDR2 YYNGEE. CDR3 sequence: CASSVEGQGSGNTIYF. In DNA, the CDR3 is TGTGCCAGCAGCGTAGAGGGACAGGGCTCTGGAAACACCATATATTTT.

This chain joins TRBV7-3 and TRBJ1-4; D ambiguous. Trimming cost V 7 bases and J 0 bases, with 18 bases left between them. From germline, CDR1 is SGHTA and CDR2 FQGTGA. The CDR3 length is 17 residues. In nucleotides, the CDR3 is TGTGCCAGCAACACCTACCCGGACGGTGCAACTAATGAAAAACTGTTTTTT. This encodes CASNTYPDGATNEKLFF.

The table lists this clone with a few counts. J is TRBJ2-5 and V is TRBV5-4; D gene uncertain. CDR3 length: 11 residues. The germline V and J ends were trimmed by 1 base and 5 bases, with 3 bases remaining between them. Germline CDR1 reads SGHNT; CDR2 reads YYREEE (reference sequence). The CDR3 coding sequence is TGTGCCAGCAGCTTGATGGAGACCCAGTACTTC. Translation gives CASSLMETQYF.

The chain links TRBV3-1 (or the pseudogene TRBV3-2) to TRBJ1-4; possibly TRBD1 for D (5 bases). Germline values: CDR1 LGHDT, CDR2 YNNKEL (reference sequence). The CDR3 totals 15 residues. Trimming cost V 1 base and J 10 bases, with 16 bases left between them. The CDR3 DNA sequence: TGTGCCAGCAGCCAAGGCCTCTCGGGACTCGGAAAACTGTTTTTT. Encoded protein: CASSQGLSGLGKLFF.

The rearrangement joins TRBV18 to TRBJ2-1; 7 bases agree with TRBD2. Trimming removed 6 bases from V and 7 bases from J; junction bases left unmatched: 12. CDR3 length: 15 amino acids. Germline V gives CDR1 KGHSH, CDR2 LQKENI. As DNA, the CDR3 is TGTGCCAGCTCCCTCGGCGGGAGTCCCGGAAATGAGCAGTTCTTC. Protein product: CASSLGGSPGNEQFF.

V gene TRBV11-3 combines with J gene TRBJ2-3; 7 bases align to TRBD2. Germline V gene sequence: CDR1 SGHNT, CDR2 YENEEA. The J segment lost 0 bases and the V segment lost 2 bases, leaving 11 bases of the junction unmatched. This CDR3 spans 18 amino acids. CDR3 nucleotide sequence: TGTGCCAGCAGCTTAAGGCTAGCGGAGGTGTATAGCACAGATACGCAGTATTTT. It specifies CASSLRLAEVYSTDTQYF.

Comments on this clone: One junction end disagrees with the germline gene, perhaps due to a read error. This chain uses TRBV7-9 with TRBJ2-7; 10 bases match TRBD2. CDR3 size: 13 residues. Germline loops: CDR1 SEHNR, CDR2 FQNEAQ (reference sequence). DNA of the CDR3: TGTGCCAGCAGCCTAGCGGGGGCCCACGAGCAGTACTTC. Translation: CASSLAGAHEQYF.

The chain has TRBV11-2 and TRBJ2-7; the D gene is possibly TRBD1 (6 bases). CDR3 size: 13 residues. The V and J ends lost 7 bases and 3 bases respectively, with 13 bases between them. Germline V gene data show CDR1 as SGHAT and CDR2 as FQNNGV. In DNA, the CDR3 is TGTGCCAGCACAGGAACAGGGTACTACGAGCAGTACTTC. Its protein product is CASTGTGYYEQYF.

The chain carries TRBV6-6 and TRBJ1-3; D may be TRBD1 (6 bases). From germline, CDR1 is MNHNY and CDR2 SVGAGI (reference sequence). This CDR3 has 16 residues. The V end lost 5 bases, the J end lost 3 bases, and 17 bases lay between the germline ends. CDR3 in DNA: TGTGCCAGCAGTACCGAAACACAGGGAAGTGGAAACACCATATATTTT. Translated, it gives CASSTETQGSGNTIYF.